Listed here are 21 T cell receptor beta chains from one sample, sequenced in a study of Ad26.COV2.S vaccination and SARS-CoV-2 variants. Profiling relied on immunoSEQ multiplex PCR, and the TCRdb table lists in-frame clones only, not all of them. Among 400,000 or so clones listed, around nine tenths were seen once. Treatment indicated: around 19 received Ad26.COV2.S at low or high dose, single or two shots; 5 received placebo; per-sample allocation not given. Following the first vaccine or placebo injection, samples were taken on day 63. The sample here was peripheral blood, taken in a trial of Ad26.COV2.S vaccine versus placebo. The receptors were sampled from a person aged 18-65 years who received the Ad26.COV2.S COVID-19 vaccine or a placebo.

This chain uses TRBV15 with TRBJ1-1; possibly TRBD1 for D (6 bases). Germline loops: CDR1 LNHNV, CDR2 YYDKDF (reference sequence). Between the trimmed V and J ends, which lost 5 bases and 4 bases, there was a span of 17 bases. This CDR3 region has 15 residues. The CDR3 nucleotides are TGTGCCACCAGCCCTATGACAGGATCGGGCACTGAAGCTTTCTTT. This gives the protein CATSPMTGSGTEAFF.

This chain connects TRBV15 to TRBJ1-4; 7 nucleotides align to TRBD1. The trim removed 0 bases at V and 5 bases at J, leaving 9 bases unmatched. The germline CDR1 and CDR2 sequences are LNHNV and YYDKDF (reference sequence). The CDR3 runs to 17 residues. The DNA of the CDR3 is TGTGCCACCAGCAGAGACAGGGGACAGATCCAAAATGAAAAACTGTTTTTT. Amino acids: CATSRDRGQIQNEKLFF.

This clone was detected once. V and J are TRBV6-1 and TRBJ1-5; D not certain. This CDR3 has 14 residues. Trimming stripped 0 bases from V and 5 bases from J, with 8 bases between. Germline V gene sequence: CDR1 MNHNS, CDR2 SASEGT. CDR3 DNA: TGTGCCAGCAGTGAAGCGGGTGGGTATCAGCCCCAGCATTTT. Amino acids: CASSEAGGYQPQHF.

The chain recombines TRBV27 with TRBJ2-1; 14 bases are a match to TRBD2. This CDR3 is built from 17 residues. V shed 5 bases and J 5 bases; nucleotides not matched to a gene: 8. CDR1 is MNHEY and CDR2 is SMNVEV in the germline V gene (reference sequence). The CDR3 DNA is TGTGCCAGCAGTCCCCGGACTAGCGGGGGGATCCACAATGAGCAGTTCTTC. It is translated as CASSPRTSGGIHNEQFF.

The gene calls are TRBV7-9 and TRBJ2-7; D ambiguous. CDR3 length equals 14 residues. Between the trimmed V and J ends, which lost 5 bases and 3 bases, there was a span of 14 bases. Germline V gives CDR1 SEHNR, CDR2 FQNEAQ (reference sequence). For the CDR3, the DNA is TGTGCCAGCAGCCCCCTCCGTTTTGGCTACGAGCAGTACTTC. This sequence encodes CASSPLRFGYEQYF.

A single count supports this clone. The chain combines TRBV5-7 with TRBJ1-5; D is uncertain. TRBV5-7 is sorted into the ORF group, with uncertain function. The V end was cut by 4 bases, the J end by 4 bases, with 15 bases between. This CDR3 has 15 amino acids. The CDR3 is CASSPWEGCNQPQHF. CDR3 DNA sequence: TGTGCCAGCAGCCCCTGGGAGGGTTGTAATCAGCCCCAGCATTTT.

This chain links TRBV6-5 with TRBJ2-3, with a weak D call TRBD2 (5 bases). The V end lost 7 bases, the J end lost 4 bases, and 15 bases lay between the germline ends. Per the germline V gene, CDR1 is MNHEY and CDR2 is SVGAGI. The CDR3 is made up of 14 amino acids. This CDR3 is CASKAMRAADTQYF. The DNA of the CDR3 is TGTGCCAGCAAGGCAATGAGGGCCGCAGATACGCAGTATTTT.

The V gene is TRBV9, the J gene TRBJ1-1; D is undetermined. This CDR3 region has 15 residues. V gave up 0 bases and J gave up 0 bases, with 9 bases separating them. CDR1 is SGDLS, CDR2 YYNGEE, per germline. The CDR3 DNA sequence: TGTGCCAGCAGCGTAGTCCGCCCCATGAACACTGAAGCTTTCTTT. It yields the protein CASSVVRPMNTEAFF.

The genes are TRBV25-1 and TRBJ2-7, with D unresolved. CDR3 size: 12 residues. In germline, CDR1 is MGHDK, CDR2 SYGVNS. Trimming pared 6 bases from V and 1 base from J, leaving 7 bases between. The CDR3 DNA reads as TGTGCCAGCAGCACAGATTCCTACGAGCAGTACTTC. Translated: CASSTDSYEQYF.

This chain links TRBV6-5 with TRBJ1-1, with D tentatively TRBD1 (6 bases). Trimming cost V 10 bases and J 5 bases, with 14 bases left between them. Germline V gene lookup returns CDR1 MNHEY and CDR2 SVGAGI. The CDR3 spans 12 residues. CDR3 protein: CATEGGRTEAFF. Written as DNA, the CDR3 is TGTGCCACCGAGGGGGGGAGGACTGAAGCTTTCTTT.

To note about this clone: Distinct nucleotide sequences in the sample also encode this CDR3. This chain joins TRBV29-1 and TRBJ1-2, with D possibly TRBD1 on 5 matching bases. The CDR3 contains 12 residues. Germline loops: CDR1 SQVTM, CDR2 ANQGSEA. Trimming removed 4 bases from V and 2 bases from J, with 8 bases in between. In DNA form, the CDR3 reads TGCAGCGTTGTAGAGGGGAACTATGGCTACACCTTC. Residues: CSVVEGNYGYTF.

This clone came up a few times. In nucleotides, the CDR3 is TGTGCCAGCAGTACTGGGGAGCTGTTTTTT. Its protein product is CASSTGELFF. This chain uses TRBV12-3 or TRBV12-4 with TRBJ2-2; D ambiguous. Trimming took 5 bases from V and 8 from J, leaving 3 bases between them. The CDR3 has 10 residues.

The chain employs TRBV3-1 (or the pseudogene TRBV3-2) and TRBJ1-2, with D unresolved. Trimming stripped 1 base from V and 0 bases from J, with 6 bases between. Germline assignment: CDR1 LGHDT and CDR2 YNNKEL (reference sequence). The CDR3 has 14 amino acids. The CDR3 DNA follows: TGTGCCAGCAGCCAAGCGGTGGCTAACTATGGCTACACCTTC. Its protein product is CASSQAVANYGYTF.

The chain employs TRBV27 and TRBJ2-7; no clear D gene. The CDR3 is 13 residues long. The ends were cut back, 3 bases at V and 3 bases at J, with 9 bases in the middle. The germline gives CDR1 MNHEY, CDR2 SMNVEV (reference sequence). The CDR3 nucleotides are TGTGCCAGCAGTTTTGGGCCGAACTACGAGCAGTACTTC. Encoded protein: CASSFGPNYEQYF.

The chain carries TRBV6-1 and TRBJ1-2; D is uncertain. Germline loops: CDR1 MNHNS, CDR2 SASEGT. Between the trimmed V and J ends, which lost 2 bases and 8 bases, there was a span of 9 bases. The CDR3 length is 12 residues. The CDR3 reads CASSEPREGYTF. The CDR3 DNA is TGTGCCAGCAGTGAACCCCGTGAGGGCTACACCTTC.

This chain joins TRBV4-1 and TRBJ1-1; D may be TRBD1 (5 bases). The germline gives CDR1 MGHRA, CDR2 YSYEKL. V lost 6 bases, J lost 2 bases, and 7 bases lay in between. This CDR3 is 12 amino acids long. Here the CDR3 DNA reads TGCGCCAGCAGTGGGGGTAACACTGAAGCTTTCTTT. This gives the protein CASSGGNTEAFF.

This clone was observed once. The rearrangement uses TRBV11-2 and TRBJ2-7; possibly TRBD2 for D (5 bases). The CDR3 sequence is 13 residues long. Trimming took 2 bases from V and 7 from J, leaving 12 bases between them. Germline lookup yields CDR1 SGHAT and CDR2 FQNNGV. CDR3 DNA sequence: TGTGCCAGCAGCTTAATAATACGGGGAGAGCAGTACTTC. Its protein is CASSLIIRGEQYF. Together with reference TRBV11-2 and TRBJ2-7, the CDR3 gives the full variable domain: EAGVAQSPRYKIIEKRQSVAFWCNPISGHATLYWYQQILGQGPKLLIQFQNNGVVDDSQLPKDRFSAERLKGVDSTLKIQPAKLEDSAVYLCASSLIIRGEQYFGPGTRLTVT.

V usage is TRBV6-5 and J usage is TRBJ1-1, with no clear D. Looked up from germline, CDR1 is MNHEY and CDR2 is SVGAGI. Trimming took 4 bases from V and 0 from J, leaving 15 bases between them. This CDR3 comprises 16 residues. The CDR3 reads CASSSQFYWMNTEAFF. In nucleotides, the CDR3 is TGTGCCAGCAGTTCCCAGTTCTATTGGATGAACACTGAAGCTTTCTTT.

The chain employs TRBV18 and TRBJ1-4; a weak D match, TRBD1 (5 bases). With 3 bases removed from V and 4 bases from J, the gap between germline ends came to 12 bases. The CDR3 runs to 15 residues. Germline V gives CDR1 KGHSH, CDR2 LQKENI. The CDR3 spells CASSPPTDHNEKLFF. The CDR3 nucleotides read TGTGCCAGCTCACCGCCGACAGACCATAATGAAAAACTGTTTTTT.

As concerns this clone: Other DNA sequences from this sample encode an identical CDR3 as well. The CDR3, as DNA: TGTGCCAGCAGATATAGGGATACCGGGGAGCTGTTTTTT. The encoded protein is CASRYRDTGELFF. V is TRBV2 and J is TRBJ2-2, with no clear D. V lost 6 bases and J 5 bases, leaving 10 bases between the germline ends. This CDR3 is 13 amino acids long. Germline CDR1 SNHLY, CDR2 FYNNEI.

This chain joins TRBV24-1 and TRBJ2-5, with D tentatively TRBD1 (6 bases). Germline values: CDR1 KGHDR, CDR2 SFDVKD. V lost 5 bases and J lost 3, with 12 bases in between. This CDR3 comprises 14 residues. The CDR3 bases are TGTGCCACCAGTGGGGAACAGGGTAAAGAGACCCAGTACTTC. It codes for CATSGEQGKETQYF.